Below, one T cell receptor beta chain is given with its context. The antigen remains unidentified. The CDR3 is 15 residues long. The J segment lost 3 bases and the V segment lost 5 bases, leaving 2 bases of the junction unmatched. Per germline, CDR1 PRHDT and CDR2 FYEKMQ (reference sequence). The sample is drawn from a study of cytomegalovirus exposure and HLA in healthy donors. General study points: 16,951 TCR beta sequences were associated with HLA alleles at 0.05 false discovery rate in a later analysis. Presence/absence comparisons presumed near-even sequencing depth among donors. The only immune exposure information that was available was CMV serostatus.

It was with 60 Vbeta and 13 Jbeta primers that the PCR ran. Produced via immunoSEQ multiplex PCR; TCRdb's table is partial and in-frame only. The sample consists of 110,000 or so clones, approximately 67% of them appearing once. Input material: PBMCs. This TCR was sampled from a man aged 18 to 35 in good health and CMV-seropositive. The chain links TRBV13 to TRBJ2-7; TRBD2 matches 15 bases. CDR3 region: CASSPGLAGGYEQYF. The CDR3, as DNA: TGTGCCAGCAGCCCGGGACTAGCGGGGGGCTACGAGCAGTACTTC.